This T cell receptor (beta chain) stems from a study of blood T cell repertoires in COVID-19. Study details: T cells, B-cell-depleted T cells, or PBMCs provided the cDNA or gDNA that served as material.

In the original analysis: Cell counts per sample came from amplifying reference gene primers. TCRdb's copy holds only in-frame clones and misses some; the assay was immunoSEQ multiplex PCR. V, J and clone size are taken as reported in that table, and D and trimming were inferred from the DNA itself. The repertoire holds fewer than 200,000 clones, about nine tenths seen once, with roughly 1.5% in the top ten. V was clipped by 8 bases and J by 4 bases, with 15 bases between them. This CDR3 is built from 15 residues. The germline gives CDR1 MNHEY, CDR2 SVGAGI. Sequencing was done on a sample of peripheral blood. The source is a woman in her forties or fifties with acute or convalescent COVID-19. This sequence joins TRBV6-5 and TRBJ2-6; tentatively, D is TRBD2 (6 bases). The CDR3 DNA reads TGTGCCAGCTCCCTTTGGGACTCCGGGGCCAACGTCCTGACTTTC. Residues: CASSLWDSGANVLTF.